This T cell receptor beta chain is drawn from a study of OX40 agonist ivuxolimab in advanced cancers. Study details: Patients receiving dose escalation had hepatocellular carcinoma, melanoma, renal cell or head and neck cancer.

This clone has a single count. CDR1 is LNHDA and CDR2 is SQIVND in the germline V gene (reference sequence). V lost 5 bases to trimming and J lost 4 bases; unmatched junction nucleotides: 11. The CDR3 runs 16 residues. Measured with immunoSEQ multiplex PCR; TCRdb has only the in-frame clones, and not every one. The sample has roughly 70,000 clones, around 88% seen once; the top ten hold under 3%. This clonotype was obtained from an adult with an advanced solid tumor such as melanoma, head and neck, liver or kidney cancer. The sequencing used CD4+ or CD8+ T cells sorted from blood, collected in a trial of the OX40 agonist ivuxolimab. The V gene is TRBV19, the J gene TRBJ1-1; 9 nucleotides agree with TRBD1. This CDR3 is CASSPQGGTGTTEAFF. The CDR3 coding sequence is TGTGCCAGTAGTCCACAAGGGGGGACAGGGACCACTGAAGCTTTCTTT.